Sequencing of this TCR beta chain was carried out in a study of OX40 agonist ivuxolimab in advanced cancers. Some clones are missing from TCRdb's copy, which holds only in-frame ones; the method was immunoSEQ multiplex PCR. The sample records about 75,000 clones, about nine tenths being singletons. Germline V gives CDR1 SNHLY, CDR2 FYNNEI. The CDR3 runs to 13 residues. V trimming: 4 bases; J trimming: 6 bases; junction bases outside the gene matches: 3. This TCR was recovered from an adult with an advanced solid tumor such as melanoma, head and neck, liver or kidney cancer. The starting material was CD4+ or CD8+ T cells sorted from blood, obtained in a trial of the OX40 agonist ivuxolimab. The chain has TRBV2 and TRBJ2-3, with 8 bases matching TRBD2. The CDR3 DNA follows: TGTGCCAGCAGTGCGTCTAGCGGGGATACGCAGTATTTT. This gives the protein CASSASSGDTQYF.